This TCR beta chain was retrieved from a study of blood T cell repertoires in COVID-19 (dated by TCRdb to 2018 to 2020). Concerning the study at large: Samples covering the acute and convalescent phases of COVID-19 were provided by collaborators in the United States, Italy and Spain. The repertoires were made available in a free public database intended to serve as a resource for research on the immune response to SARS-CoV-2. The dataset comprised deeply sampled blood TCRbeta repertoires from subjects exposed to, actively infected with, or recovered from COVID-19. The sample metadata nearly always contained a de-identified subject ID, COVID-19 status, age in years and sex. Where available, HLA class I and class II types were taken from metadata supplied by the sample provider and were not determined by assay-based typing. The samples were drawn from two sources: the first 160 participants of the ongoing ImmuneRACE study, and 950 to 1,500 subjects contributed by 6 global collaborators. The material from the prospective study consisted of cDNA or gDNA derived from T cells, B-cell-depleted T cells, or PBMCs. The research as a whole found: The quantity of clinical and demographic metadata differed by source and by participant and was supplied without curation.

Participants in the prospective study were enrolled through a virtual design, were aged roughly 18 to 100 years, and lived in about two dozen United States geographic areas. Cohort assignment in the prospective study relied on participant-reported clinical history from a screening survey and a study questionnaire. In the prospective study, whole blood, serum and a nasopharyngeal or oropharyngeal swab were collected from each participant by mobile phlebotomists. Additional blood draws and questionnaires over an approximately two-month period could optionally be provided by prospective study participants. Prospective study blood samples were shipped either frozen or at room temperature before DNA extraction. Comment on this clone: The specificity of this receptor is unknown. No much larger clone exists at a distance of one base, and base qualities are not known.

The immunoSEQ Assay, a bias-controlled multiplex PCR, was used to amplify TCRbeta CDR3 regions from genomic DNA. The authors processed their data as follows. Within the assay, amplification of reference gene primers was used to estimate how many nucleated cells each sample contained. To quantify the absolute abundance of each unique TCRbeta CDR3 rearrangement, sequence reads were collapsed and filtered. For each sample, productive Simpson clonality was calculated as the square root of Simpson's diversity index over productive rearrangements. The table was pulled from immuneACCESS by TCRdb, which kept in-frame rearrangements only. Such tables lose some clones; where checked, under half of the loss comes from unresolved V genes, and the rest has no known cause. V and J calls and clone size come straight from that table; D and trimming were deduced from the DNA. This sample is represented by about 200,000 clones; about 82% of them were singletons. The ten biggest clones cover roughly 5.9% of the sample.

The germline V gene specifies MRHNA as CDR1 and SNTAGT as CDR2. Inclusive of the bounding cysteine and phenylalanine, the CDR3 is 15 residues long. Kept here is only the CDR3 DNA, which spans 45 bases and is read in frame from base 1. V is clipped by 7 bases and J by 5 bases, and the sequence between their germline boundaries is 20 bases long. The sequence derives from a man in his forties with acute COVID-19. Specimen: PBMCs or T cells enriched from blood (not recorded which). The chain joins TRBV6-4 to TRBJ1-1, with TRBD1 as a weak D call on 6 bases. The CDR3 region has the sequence CASNYEDSSGTEAFF. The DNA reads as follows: TGTGCCAGCAATTATGAGGACAGCTCGGGGACTGAAGCTTTCTTT.